The T cell receptor beta chain under discussion was sequenced for a study of T cell responses to AZD1222 COVID-19 vaccine. Clones were sequenced by immunoSEQ multiplex PCR, and TCRdb holds only the in-frame ones, with some missing. Of some 87,000 clones in the sample, over 75% were seen once. Material: peripheral blood, obtained on day 0 of AZD1222 vaccination. This receptor was taken from an adult in good health.

The CDR3 region has the DNA TGTGCCAGCAGCCACGTACGCACAGATACGCAGTATTTT. As protein: CASSHVRTDTQYF. The chain combines TRBV11-2 with TRBJ2-3; no reliable D call. This CDR3 is built from 13 residues. Germline values: CDR1 SGHAT, CDR2 FQNNGV. V gave up 5 bases and J gave up 1 base, with 7 bases separating them.